This T cell receptor beta chain was profiled in a study of sequential checkpoint blockade in melanoma. Study summary: Arm A got nivolumab then ipilimumab; arm B the reverse, 1:1.

Germline V gives CDR1 SEHNR, CDR2 FQNEAQ (reference sequence). V lost 5 bases to trimming and J lost 3 bases, with 11 bases between them. This CDR3 is 14 amino acids long. Treatment given: randomized to nivolumab then ipilimumab (arm A) or the reverse (arm B). Some clones are missing from TCRdb's copy, which holds only in-frame ones; the method was immunoSEQ multiplex PCR. The repertoire consists of approximately 14,000 clones, with roughly 69% occurring once and the leading ten covering approximately 32%. The rearrangement links TRBV7-9 to TRBJ2-1, with D maybe TRBD2 (6 bases). Sequencing used CD8+ T cells sorted from blood (inferred from file names), obtained from a patient given nivolumab and ipilimumab in sequence. This receptor was identified in a human donor with melanoma. CDR3 nucleotide sequence: TGTGCCAGCAGCCATAGCGGAGTCTACAATGAGCAGTTCTTC. This encodes CASSHSGVYNEQFF.